This T cell receptor (beta chain) was profiled in a study of CD8 T cells in Susac syndrome. The RNA input was about 0.5 to 1 ug, and it was reverse transcribed with random hexamers. The method of amplification for TCR beta CDR3 was immunoSEQ multiplex PCR, covering 54 Vbeta and 13 Jbeta. TCRdb recomputed calls from the immunoSEQ multiplex PCR reads with MiXCR, one row per CDR3 protein. Of about 130,000 distinct CDR3 sequences in the sample, roughly 94% were seen once. The CDR3 runs 17 residues. V trimming: 1 base; J trimming: 0 bases; junction bases outside the gene matches: 4. Germline CDR1 is SEHNR and CDR2 is FQNEAQ (reference sequence). All included Susac syndrome patients satisfied recently defined diagnostic criteria for definite or probable disease. The CD8+ and CD4+ T cells were isolated magnetically using a negative isolation approach, whereas the TEMRA cells were enriched by FACS.

The sequence was collected from a human donor with Susac syndrome. Sequencing was performed on CD8+ T cells from PBMCs. This chain uses TRBV7-9 with TRBJ2-3, with 10 bases lining up with TRBD2. The CDR3 DNA follows: TGTGCCAGCAGCTTAGTGCCGACTAGCGGGAGCACAGATACGCAGTATTTT. Residues: CASSLVPTSGSTDTQYF.